Sequencing of this T cell receptor (beta chain) was carried out in a study of blood T cell repertoires in COVID-19. Overall study: Nucleic acid was either cDNA or gDNA, and it came from T cells, B-cell-depleted T cells, or PBMCs.

CDR1 is LGHDT and CDR2 is YNNKEL in the germline V gene (reference sequence). V dropped 4 bases and J dropped 2; count of bases not matched to a gene: 4. CDR3 length equals 14 residues. Original handling: From reference gene primer amplification, estimates of nucleated cell counts were derived. Only in-frame clones appear in the TCRdb table, and some are missing; sequencing was by immunoSEQ multiplex PCR. That table gives V, J and clone size, and the DNA gave D and trimming. Among some 200,000 clones listed, about 80% were seen once. The specimen sequenced was peripheral blood. This TCR came from a human donor with acute or convalescent COVID-19. The donor label of this sample is uncertain. V is TRBV3-1 (or the pseudogene TRBV3-2) and J is TRBJ2-5; 7 nucleotides line up with TRBD2. The DNA of the CDR3 is TGTGCCAGCAGCCTATATAGCGGGCAAGAGACCCAGTACTTC. Encoded protein: CASSLYSGQETQYF.